This TCR beta chain was captured in a study of control samples from healthy donors and cancer patients. The CDR3 runs to 11 residues. V was shortened by 7 bases and J by 3 bases, with 9 bases between the two germline ends. Germline CDR1 SQVTM, CDR2 ANQGSEA. TCRdb keeps only in-frame clones here, not all; method: immunoSEQ multiplex PCR. The sample gives under 40,000 clones, 80% to 90% of which show up once; 20% to 25% is in the top ten. This receptor was identified in a woman between 55 and 75 years old with lung cancer. V is TRBV29-1 and J is TRBJ1-1, with D unclear. Sequencing was carried out using PBMCs. The CDR3 here is CSATAYTEAFF. As DNA, the CDR3 is TGCAGCGCTACAGCCTACACTGAAGCTTTCTTT.